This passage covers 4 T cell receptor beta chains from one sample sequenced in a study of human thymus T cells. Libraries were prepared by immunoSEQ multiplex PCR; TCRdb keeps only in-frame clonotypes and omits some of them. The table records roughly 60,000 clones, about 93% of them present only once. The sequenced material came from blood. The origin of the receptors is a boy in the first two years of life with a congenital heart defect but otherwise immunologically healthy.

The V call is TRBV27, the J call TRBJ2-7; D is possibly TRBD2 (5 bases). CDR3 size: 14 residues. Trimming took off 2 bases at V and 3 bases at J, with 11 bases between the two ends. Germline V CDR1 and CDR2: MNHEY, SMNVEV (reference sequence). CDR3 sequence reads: CASSLTGFGYEQYF. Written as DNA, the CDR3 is TGTGCCAGCAGTTTAACGGGGTTCGGCTACGAGCAGTACTTC.

The CDR3 sequence is CASSFGPYGADTQYF. CDR3 nucleotides: TGTGCCAGCAGCTTCGGACCTTACGGGGCAGATACGCAGTATTTT. The chain has TRBV7-3 and TRBJ2-3; D is perhaps TRBD2 (5 bases). The CDR3 length is 15 residues. Per the germline V gene, CDR1 is SGHTA and CDR2 is FQGTGA. V dropped 3 bases and J dropped 4 bases, with 14 bases sitting between them.

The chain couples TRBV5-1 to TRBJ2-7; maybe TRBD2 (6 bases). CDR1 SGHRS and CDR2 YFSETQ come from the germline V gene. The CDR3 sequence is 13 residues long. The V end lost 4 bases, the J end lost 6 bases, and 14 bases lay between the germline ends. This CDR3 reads CASSGGPAGEQYF. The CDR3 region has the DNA TGCGCCAGCAGCGGAGGGCCCGCTGGCGAGCAGTACTTC.

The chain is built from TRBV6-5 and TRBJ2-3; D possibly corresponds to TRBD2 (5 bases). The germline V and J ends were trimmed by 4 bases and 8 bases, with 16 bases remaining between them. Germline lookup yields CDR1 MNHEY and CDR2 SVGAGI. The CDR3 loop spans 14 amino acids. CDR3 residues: CASSSFTLASTQYF. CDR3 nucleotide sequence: TGTGCCAGCAGTTCCTTCACCCTAGCTAGTACGCAGTATTTT.